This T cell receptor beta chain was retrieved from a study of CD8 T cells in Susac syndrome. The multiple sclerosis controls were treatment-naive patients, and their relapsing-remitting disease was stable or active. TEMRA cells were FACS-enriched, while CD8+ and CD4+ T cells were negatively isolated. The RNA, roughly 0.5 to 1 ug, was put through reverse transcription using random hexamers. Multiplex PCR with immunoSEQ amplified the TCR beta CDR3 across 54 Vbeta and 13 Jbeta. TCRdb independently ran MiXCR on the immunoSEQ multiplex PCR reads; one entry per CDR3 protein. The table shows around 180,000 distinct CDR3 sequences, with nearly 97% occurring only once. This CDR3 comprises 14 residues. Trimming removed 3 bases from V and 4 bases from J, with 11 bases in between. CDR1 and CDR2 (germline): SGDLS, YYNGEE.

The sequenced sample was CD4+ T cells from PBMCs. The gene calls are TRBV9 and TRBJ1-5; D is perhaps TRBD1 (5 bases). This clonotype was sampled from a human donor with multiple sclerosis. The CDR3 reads CASSAAGGNQPQHF. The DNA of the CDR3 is TGTGCCAGCAGCGCCGCGGGGGGAAATCAGCCCCAGCATTTT.